This TCR beta chain originates from a study of T cells after posttransplantation cyclophosphamide. This CDR3 spans 17 amino acids. Germline V gives CDR1 SGHRS, CDR2 YFSETQ. Trimming took off 3 bases at V and 5 bases at J, with 20 bases between the two ends. Data came from immunoSEQ multiplex PCR; TCRdb stores just in-frame clones and leaves some out. The specimen has roughly 14,000 clones, none found just once. The study's findings and limits: Skin or GI-infiltrating T cells shared few TRB sequences with blood. Donor-recipient repertoire similarity was low at 1-2 months, rising over year one. Recipient CMV seropositivity and CMV reactivation strongly tracked TRB clonality.

This clone was counted at least ten times. The antigen is undetermined. A marrow graft followed busulfan-fludarabine conditioning, with cyclophosphamide on days +3 and +4. The J gene is TRBJ2-2, the V gene TRBV5-1, with D possibly matching TRBD1 (7 bases). Specimen: PBMCs, collected 950 to 1,200 days after allogeneic stem cell transplant with posttransplant cyclophosphamide. The origin of this receptor is a female patient between 40 and 55 years old who received an allogeneic stem cell transplant from a related donor, was CMV-positive, and had no GVHD. These T cells may partly come from the graft donor. CDR3 coding DNA: TGCGCCAGCAGCTCCTTAGGGGGCAGGGGGAGGACCGGGGAGCTGTTTTTT. This gives the protein CASSSLGGRGRTGELFF.